This entry describes one T cell receptor (beta chain). In Cohort 3, a recovered donor had either two negative PCRs, clearance, or symptom resolution. The method was immunoSEQ multiplex PCR; TCRdb's version includes in-frame clones alone and lacks a portion of them. The table lists 450,000 to 500,000 clones, approximately 90% of them singletons. These data belong to a study of blood T cell repertoires in COVID-19. This CDR3 has 13 amino acids. Per the germline V gene, CDR1 is MDHEN and CDR2 is SYDVKM. Trimming left V 7 bases short and J 6 bases short, with 13 bases between. This receptor was taken from a woman aged 18 to 35 who had recovered from COVID-19. The V call is TRBV28, the J call TRBJ1-5; D may be TRBD1 (6 bases). What was sequenced was PBMCs or T cells enriched from blood (not recorded which). The CDR3 sequence is CASIRQVGQPQHF. CDR3 sequence (DNA): TGTGCCAGCATCCGACAGGTCGGTCAGCCCCAGCATTTT.